This T cell receptor (beta chain) was identified in a study of metastatic and nonmetastatic thyroid tumors. Ten or more counts support this clone. TCRdb reassembled clones from the PCR reads with MiXCR. In the table there are 25,000 to 35,000 clones, roughly a tenth of which are singletons. Every patient was untreated before thyroid surgery. The sample taken for sequencing was blood. This TCR came from a female donor with papillary thyroid cancer or a benign thyroid nodule (not recorded which). Some clones in this sample may be carry-over from other donors' samples.

As DNA, the CDR3 is TGTGCCAGCAGTTCTACGGGCCGGAACTATGGCTACACCTTC. Protein sequence: CASSSTGRNYGYTF. The rearrangement joins TRBV27 to TRBJ1-2, with D unclear. The CDR3 runs 14 residues. The ends were cut back, 4 bases at V and 2 bases at J, with 11 bases in the middle. Germline V CDR1 and CDR2: MNHEY, SMNVEV (reference sequence).